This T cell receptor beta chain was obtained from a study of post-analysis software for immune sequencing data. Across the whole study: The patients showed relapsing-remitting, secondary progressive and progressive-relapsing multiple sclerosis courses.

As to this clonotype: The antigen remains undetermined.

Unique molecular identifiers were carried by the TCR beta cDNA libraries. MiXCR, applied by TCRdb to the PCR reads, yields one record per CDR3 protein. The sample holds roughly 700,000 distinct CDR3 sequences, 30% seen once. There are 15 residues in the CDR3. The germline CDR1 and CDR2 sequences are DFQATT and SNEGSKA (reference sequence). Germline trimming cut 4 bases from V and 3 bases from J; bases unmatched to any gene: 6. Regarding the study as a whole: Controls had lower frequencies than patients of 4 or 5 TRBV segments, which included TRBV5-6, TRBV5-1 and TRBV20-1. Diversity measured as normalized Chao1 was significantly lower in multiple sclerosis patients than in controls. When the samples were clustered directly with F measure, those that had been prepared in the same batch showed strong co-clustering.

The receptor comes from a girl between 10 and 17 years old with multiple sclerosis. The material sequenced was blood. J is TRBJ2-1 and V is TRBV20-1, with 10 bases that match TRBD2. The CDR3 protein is CSAIPLAGNYNEQFF. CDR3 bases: TGCAGTGCTATTCCACTAGCGGGGAACTACAATGAGCAGTTCTTC.